Shown below are 5 T cell receptor beta chains from a single sample sequenced in a study of neoadjuvant anti-PD-1 for oral cavity cancer. The protocol was immunoSEQ multiplex PCR, while the TCRdb copy is restricted to in-frame clones and leaves out a portion. The data show around 30,000 clones, approximately 87% seen once. The material was PBMCs, obtained before nivolumab (anti-PD-1) treatment. Receptor source: a person between 40 and 85 years old with oral cavity squamous cell carcinoma.

This sequence joins TRBV10-1 and TRBJ2-1, with D possibly TRBD1 on 6 matching bases. CDR1 is WNHNN, CDR2 SYGVQD, per germline (reference sequence). V was pared by 4 bases and J by 8 bases, with 15 bases between. The CDR3 loop spans 14 amino acids. The CDR3 is CASSVSRGSHEQFF. CDR3 coding DNA: TGCGCCAGCAGTGTCTCCAGGGGAAGTCATGAGCAGTTCTTC.

This sequence joins TRBV5-1 and TRBJ2-1, with a possible D match to TRBD2 (7 bases). Between the trimmed V and J ends, which lost 0 bases and 5 bases, there was a span of 12 bases. Germline-derived CDR1 and CDR2 are SGHRS and YFSETQ. The CDR3 spans 15 residues. This CDR3 reads CASSLEGGPNNEQFF. The CDR3 bases are TGCGCCAGCAGCTTGGAGGGGGGGCCCAACAATGAGCAGTTCTTC.

The rearrangement uses TRBV7-2 and TRBJ1-5; no clear D. Germline-derived CDR1 and CDR2 are SGHTA and FQGNSA. The CDR3 is 14 residues long. V was clipped by 4 bases and J by 6 bases, with 13 bases between them. The CDR3 region is CASSSSGWGQPQHF. The DNA for the CDR3 is TGTGCCAGCAGCTCGAGTGGTTGGGGTCAGCCCCAGCATTTT.

This chain links TRBV10-1 with TRBJ2-7; 9 nucleotides align to TRBD1. CDR3 length equals 13 residues. The V and J ends lost 5 bases and 4 bases, in that order; junction bases with no gene match: 3. The germline V gene has CDR1 WNHNN and CDR2 SYGVQD (reference sequence). This CDR3 is CASSIGTGYEQYF. CDR3 in DNA: TGCGCCAGCAGTATCGGGACAGGGTACGAGCAGTACTTC.

The genes are TRBV5-1 and TRBJ2-3; possibly TRBD2 for D (6 bases). Germline V gene sequence: CDR1 SGHRS, CDR2 YFSETQ. This CDR3 comprises 14 residues. V lost 4 bases, J lost 4 bases, and 13 bases lay in between. CDR3 bases: TGCGCCAGCAGCCGGGACTCGCGATCAGATACGCAGTATTTT. Translating it yields CASSRDSRSDTQYF.